A selection of T cell receptor beta chains follows, all from one sample in a study of early T cells in non-severe SARS-CoV-2 infection. TCRdb itself ran the 5' RACE reads through MiXCR, one entry per CDR3 protein. This sample has about 22,000 distinct CDR3 sequences, with under 5% found just once. Material for sequencing was whole blood. The receptors derive from an adult who was a healthcare worker with PCR-confirmed SARS-CoV-2 infection or an uninfected control (not recorded which). Both conserved end residues are part of each CDR3. Each record gives: clone size, D gene, V gene, J gene, CDR3 protein, CDR3 DNA. D genes are given only for firm matches. Expanded clones get a size class; other rows say once, few or many, or leave the size out.

abundance: .
d_gene: .
v_gene: TRBV7-9
j_gene: TRBJ2-7
CDR3aa: CASSSLRGWGYEQYF
CDR3nt: TGTGCCAGCAGCAGCTTGAGGGGCTGGGGCTACGAGCAGTACTTC

abundance: many
d_gene: TRBD1
v_gene: TRBV20-1
j_gene: TRBJ2-7
CDR3aa: CSARGTGYQSSYEQYF
CDR3nt: TGCAGTGCTAGGGGGACAGGGTACCAGAGCTCCTACGAGCAGTACTTC

abundance: many
d_gene: TRBD2
v_gene: TRBV6-1
j_gene: TRBJ2-1
CDR3aa: CASILLAGGNEQFF
CDR3nt: TGTGCCAGCATCCTACTAGCGGGGGGGAATGAGCAGTTCTTC

abundance: many
d_gene: .
v_gene: TRBV20-1
j_gene: TRBJ1-2
CDR3aa: CSARRGNYGYTF
CDR3nt: TGCAGTGCCAGACGGGGGAACTATGGCTACACCTTC

abundance: many
d_gene: .
v_gene: TRBV6-2/TRBV6-3
j_gene: TRBJ1-5
CDR3aa: CASRNAGSSQPQHF
CDR3nt: TGTGCCAGCAGAAATGCGGGTAGCAGTCAGCCCCAGCATTTT

abundance: medium-sized
d_gene: TRBD1
v_gene: TRBV5-4
j_gene: TRBJ1-2
CDR3aa: CASSLRTGVFYGYTF
CDR3nt: TGTGCCAGCAGCTTACGTACAGGGGTTTTCTATGGCTACACCTTC

abundance: few
d_gene: TRBD1
v_gene: TRBV11-2
j_gene: TRBJ2-7
CDR3aa: CASSLAGTAGYEQYF
CDR3nt: TGTGCCAGCAGCTTAGCCGGGACAGCAGGCTACGAGCAGTACTTC

abundance: many
d_gene: .
v_gene: TRBV27
j_gene: TRBJ1-1
CDR3aa: CASSSNMVAEAFF
CDR3nt: TGTGCCAGCAGTTCAAATATGGTGGCTGAAGCTTTCTTT

abundance: many
d_gene: .
v_gene: TRBV7-9
j_gene: TRBJ2-7
CDR3aa: CASSLTGAAYEQYF
CDR3nt: TGTGCCAGCAGCTTAACAGGTGCGGCCTACGAGCAGTACTTC

abundance: medium-sized
d_gene: .
v_gene: TRBV11-2
j_gene: TRBJ2-7
CDR3aa: CASSLELRAAEQYF
CDR3nt: TGTGCCAGCAGCTTAGAACTCCGGGCGGCGGAGCAGTACTTC

abundance: many
d_gene: .
v_gene: TRBV12-3/TRBV12-4
j_gene: TRBJ2-7
CDR3aa: CASSPSSYEQYF
CDR3nt: TGTGCCAGCAGTCCGAGCTCCTACGAGCAGTACTTC

abundance: many
d_gene: TRBD1
v_gene: TRBV10-2
j_gene: TRBJ2-1
CDR3aa: CASSELSGTGGNEQFF
CDR3nt: TGCGCCAGCAGTGAACTTTCCGGGACAGGGGGGAATGAGCAGTTCTTC

abundance: many
d_gene: TRBD1
v_gene: TRBV20-1
j_gene: TRBJ1-5
CDR3aa: CSARDRESQPQHF
CDR3nt: TGCAGTGCTCGGGACAGGGAAAGCCAGCCCCAGCATTTT

abundance: .
d_gene: TRBD2
v_gene: TRBV27
j_gene: TRBJ2-7
CDR3aa: CASSGGAGMYEQYF
CDR3nt: TGTGCCAGTTCGGGGGGGGCGGGGATGTACGAGCAGTACTTC

abundance: .
d_gene: TRBD1
v_gene: TRBV30
j_gene: TRBJ2-7
CDR3aa: CAWRGQSYEQYF
CDR3nt: TGTGCCTGGAGGGGACAGAGCTACGAGCAGTACTTC

abundance: many
d_gene: .
v_gene: TRBV11-2
j_gene: TRBJ2-7
CDR3aa: CASIQGNNEQYF
CDR3nt: TGTGCCAGCATCCAGGGGAACAACGAGCAGTACTTC

abundance: many
d_gene: TRBD1
v_gene: TRBV19
j_gene: TRBJ1-5
CDR3aa: CASRDRGMDQPQHF
CDR3nt: TGTGCCAGTAGAGACAGGGGGATGGATCAGCCCCAGCATTTT

abundance: few
d_gene: TRBD2
v_gene: TRBV28
j_gene: TRBJ2-7
CDR3aa: CASRRSGGALSYEQYF
CDR3nt: TGTGCCAGCAGACGTAGCGGGGGGGCTCTCTCCTACGAGCAGTACTTC

abundance: many
d_gene: .
v_gene: TRBV11-2
j_gene: TRBJ2-3
CDR3aa: CASSSRDPGYTQYF
CDR3nt: TGTGCCAGCAGCTCCCGGGACCCCGGGTATACGCAGTATTTT

abundance: many
d_gene: .
v_gene: TRBV6-6
j_gene: TRBJ2-1
CDR3aa: CASSYRGEQFF
CDR3nt: TGTGCCAGCAGTTATCGGGGGGAGCAGTTCTTC

abundance: many
d_gene: TRBD1
v_gene: TRBV3-1
j_gene: TRBJ2-3
CDR3aa: CASSLAGGNTDTQYF
CDR3nt: TGTGCCAGCAGCCTCGCAGGGGGAAACACAGATACGCAGTATTTT

abundance: many
d_gene: .
v_gene: TRBV3-1
j_gene: TRBJ2-7
CDR3aa: CASSQEVEREQYF
CDR3nt: TGTGCCAGCAGCCAGGAAGTCGAGCGCGAGCAGTACTTC

abundance: .
d_gene: .
v_gene: TRBV29-1
j_gene: TRBJ2-3
CDR3aa: CSVYDDTQYF
CDR3nt: TGCAGCGTCTACGACGATACGCAGTATTTT

abundance: few
d_gene: TRBD2
v_gene: TRBV12-5
j_gene: TRBJ2-2
CDR3aa: CASGSSGTSGTGELFF
CDR3nt: TGTGCTAGTGGTTCATCCGGGACTAGCGGCACCGGGGAGCTGTTTTTT

abundance: medium-sized
d_gene: .
v_gene: TRBV7-8
j_gene: TRBJ1-5
CDR3aa: CASSSSRGGNQPQHF
CDR3nt: TGTGCCAGCAGCTCCTCCCGGGGTGGCAATCAGCCCCAGCATTTT

abundance: few
d_gene: TRBD1
v_gene: TRBV5-4
j_gene: TRBJ2-1
CDR3aa: CASSWTGGDEQFF
CDR3nt: TGTGCCAGCAGCTGGACAGGGGGCGATGAGCAGTTCTTC